The source of this T cell receptor beta chain is a study of T cell changes during pregnancy in multiple sclerosis. Clones were sequenced by immunoSEQ multiplex PCR, and TCRdb holds only the in-frame ones, with some missing. The sample records 75,000 to 100,000 clones, 90% being singletons. The CDR3 is 14 residues long. The germline V gene has CDR1 LNHDA and CDR2 SQIVND (reference sequence). The junction had 7 bases not matched to a gene; V was cut back by 6 bases and J by 4 bases. The chain has TRBV19 and TRBJ1-1; 8 nucleotides line up with TRBD1. The TCR was taken from a female donor in good health, enrolled as a control in a pregnancy study. Sequences were derived from peripheral blood, sampled in the second trimester of pregnancy. The CDR3: CASRGTGGITEAFF. The CDR3 bases are TGTGCCAGTAGGGGTACAGGGGGGATCACTGAAGCTTTCTTT.